Shown below are 8 T cell receptor beta chains from a single sample sequenced in a study of identical twins. TCRdb passed the 5' RACE reads through MiXCR, listing each CDR3 protein once. The sample yields about 240,000 distinct CDR3 sequences, roughly 12% seen once. The data also belong to a second study, concerning yellow fever vaccine responses in identical twins.

The sample comprised memory (CD45RO+) T cells sorted from blood. The receptor set was obtained from a woman younger than 30 in good health.

The chain recombines TRBV5-1 with TRBJ2-1, with 10 nucleotides matching TRBD1. The ends lost 4 bases at V and 2 bases at J; junction bases unmatched: 6. Germline V lookup: CDR1 SGHRS, CDR2 YFSETQ. This CDR3 contains 16 residues. The CDR3 loop reads CASSPRQGATYNEQFF. In DNA, the CDR3 is TGCGCCAGCAGCCCGAGACAGGGGGCGACCTACAATGAGCAGTTCTTC.

This clonotype was seen only a few times. This CDR3 reads CASSNGGYEQYF. The CDR3 DNA is TGTGCCAGCAGTAACGGTGGCTACGAGCAGTACTTC. The V gene is TRBV3-1, the J gene TRBJ2-7; D call uncertain. The ends were cut back, 6 bases at V and 3 bases at J, with 9 bases in the middle. This CDR3 comprises 12 residues. Germline-derived CDR1 and CDR2 are LGHDT and YNNKEL (reference sequence).

There are many counts of this clonotype. This chain uses TRBV20-1 with TRBJ2-3, with D perhaps matching TRBD1 or TRBD2 (5 bases each). This CDR3 region has 14 residues. The V and J ends lost 1 base and 4 bases respectively, with 12 bases between them. Germline V gene data show CDR1 as DFQATT and CDR2 as SNEGSKA (reference sequence). CDR3 coding DNA: TGCAGTGCTAGAGGAGGGGCTGAGGCAGATACGCAGTATTTT. Protein: CSARGGAEADTQYF.

This clonotype was observed at least ten times. CDR3 sequence (DNA): TGCAGTGCTGGGGCGGGGGGGGGCAAAAACATTCAGTACTTC. It codes for CSAGAGGGKNIQYF. The chain carries TRBV20-1 and TRBJ2-4, with 9 bases that match TRBD2. After removal of 5 bases from V and 3 bases from J, the junction contained 5 bases not matched to a gene. CDR3 length: 14 amino acids. Per the germline V gene, CDR1 is DFQATT and CDR2 is SNEGSKA (reference sequence).

This clonotype has more than one count but fewer than ten. V usage is TRBV2 and J usage is TRBJ1-1; 7 bases are shared with TRBD1. Germline V gene data show CDR1 as SNHLY and CDR2 as FYNNEI. This CDR3 is built from 12 residues. J lost 4 bases, V lost 7 bases, and 3 bases had no gene match. CDR3 sequence (DNA): TGTGCCAGCAAGGGGGCGGGCACTGAAGCTTTCTTT. This gives the protein CASKGAGTEAFF.

The V call is TRBV11-2, the J call TRBJ2-1; possible D gene TRBD2, 7 bases. Germline values: CDR1 SGHAT, CDR2 FQNNGV. Trimming cost V 1 base and J 4 bases, with 14 bases left between them. CDR3 length: 16 residues. CDR3 sequence: CASSLVGGGIYNEQFF. DNA for the CDR3: TGTGCCAGCAGCTTAGTCGGCGGGGGCATATACAATGAGCAGTTCTTC. The entire variable domain, with the rest obtained from reference TRBV11-2 and TRBJ2-1, is as follows: EAGVAQSPRYKIIEKRQSVAFWCNPISGHATLYWYQQILGQGPKLLIQFQNNGVVDDSQLPKDRFSAERLKGVDSTLKIQPAKLEDSAVYLCASSLVGGGIYNEQFFGPGTRLTVL.

The chain employs TRBV20-1 and TRBJ2-7; D unresolved. Germline CDR1 and CDR2: DFQATT and SNEGSKA (reference sequence). The CDR3 is made up of 14 amino acids. The V end was cut by 6 bases, the J end by 2 bases, with 17 bases between. The CDR3 region is CSAKSPDPAYEQYF. In DNA, the CDR3 is TGCAGTGCCAAGTCACCGGACCCAGCCTACGAGCAGTACTTC.

The chain joins TRBV18 to TRBJ2-2; a weak D match, TRBD1 (6 bases). The CDR3 has 16 amino acids. Germline values: CDR1 KGHSH, CDR2 LQKENI. The V and J ends lost 5 bases and 0 bases respectively, with 13 bases between them. DNA of the CDR3: TGTGCCAGCTCATACGAACAGGGATCGAACACCGGGGAGCTGTTTTTT. Its translation is CASSYEQGSNTGELFF.